The next 20 T cell receptor beta chains were all read from a single sample in a study of shared clonotypes between healthy human individuals. Profiled with immunoSEQ multiplex PCR; TCRdb holds only in-frame clones, not every one. The table has a few million clones, 93% seen once; the top ten hold about 0.39%. Sequencing was done on a sample of naive CD4+ T cells from PBMCs. Specified subset: CD45RA+ positively selected. These receptors were taken from a man aged 18 to 30 in good health. Some clones in this sample may be carry-over from other donors' samples.

The genes are TRBV4-1 and TRBJ1-5; TRBD1 is a possible D gene (5 bases). The V gene's germline CDR1 is MGHRA and CDR2 YSYEKL. The CDR3 contains 16 residues. Between the trimmed V and J ends, which lost 0 bases and 9 bases, there was a span of 18 bases. CDR3 sequence: CASSQDSDGAGGPQHF. CDR3 bases: TGCGCCAGCAGCCAAGATTCAGACGGGGCGGGGGGGCCCCAGCATTTT.

V usage is TRBV5-1 and J usage is TRBJ2-1; the match to TRBD1 covers 8 bases. V was pared by 0 bases and J by 6 bases, with 8 bases of the junction left unmatched. Germline CDR1 SGHRS, CDR2 YFSETQ. This CDR3 has 16 amino acids. This CDR3 reads CASSLAPGGAGNEQFF. In nucleotides, the CDR3 is TGCGCCAGCAGCTTGGCTCCAGGGGGCGCGGGCAATGAGCAGTTCTTC.

The genes are TRBV9 and TRBJ2-1, with D possibly TRBD2 on 6 matching bases. The germline V gene has CDR1 SGDLS and CDR2 YYNGEE. The CDR3 has 13 residues. The V end was cut by 0 bases, the J end by 9 bases, with 10 bases between. CDR3 in amino acids: CASSVGTSFEQFF. CDR3 bases: TGTGCCAGCAGCGTAGGAACTAGCTTTGAGCAGTTCTTC.

The chain joins TRBV28 to TRBJ1-5; D possibly corresponds to TRBD1 (5 bases). The CDR3 is made up of 14 amino acids. Germline V CDR1 and CDR2: MDHEN, SYDVKM. V was trimmed by 7 bases and J by 5 bases, leaving 15 bases between them. This CDR3 is CASTIPGTHQPQHF. The CDR3 nucleotides are TGTGCCAGCACCATTCCAGGGACCCATCAGCCCCAGCATTTT.

The chain uses TRBV28 and TRBJ2-5; D unresolved. Deletions cut 6 bases from V and 10 bases from J, with 9 bases between. In germline, CDR1 is MDHEN, CDR2 SYDVKM. This CDR3 has 10 amino acids. CDR3 amino acids: CASSRKFQYF. The CDR3 bases are TGTGCCAGCAGCCGTAAGTTCCAGTACTTC.

The J gene is TRBJ2-2, the V gene TRBV7-7; TRBD2 aligns across 8 bases. V was pared by 4 bases and J by 2 bases, with 15 bases of the junction left unmatched. The CDR3 is made up of 19 amino acids. CDR1 is SSHAT, CDR2 FNYEAQ, per germline (reference sequence). The CDR3: CASSSTTRLAGTNTGELFF. Written as DNA, the CDR3 is TGTGCCAGCAGCTCCACTACTAGGCTAGCGGGCACTAACACCGGGGAGCTGTTTTTT.

A note on this clone: This sample includes further DNA sequences coding for the same CDR3. This sequence joins TRBV5-1 and TRBJ2-3; 9 bases agree with TRBD2. This CDR3 region has 14 residues. Germline CDR1 reads SGHRS; CDR2 reads YFSETQ. The junction had 6 bases not matched to a gene; V was cut back by 4 bases and J by 6 bases. CDR3: CASSLGLAGDTQYF. The CDR3 bases are TGCGCCAGCAGCCTGGGACTAGCAGGGGATACGCAGTATTTT.

To note about this clone: This sample includes further DNA sequences coding for the same CDR3. The J gene is TRBJ1-1, the V gene TRBV28; D perhaps matches TRBD1 (5 bases). There are 12 residues in the CDR3. Trimming removed 6 bases from V and 0 bases from J, with 5 bases in between. Germline CDR1 and CDR2: MDHEN and SYDVKM. The chain's CDR3 is CASRGLNTEAFF. In DNA form, the CDR3 reads TGTGCCAGCAGGGGGCTGAACACTGAAGCTTTCTTT.

The genes are TRBV19 and TRBJ1-2, with D maybe TRBD1 (5 bases). V was cut by 5 bases and J by 5 bases, with 18 bases left in between. The CDR3 has 15 amino acids. The germline V gene encodes CDR1 LNHDA and CDR2 SQIVND (reference sequence). CDR3 sequence: CASSPSGTLLYGYTF. CDR3 DNA: TGTGCCAGTAGTCCCTCCGGGACTCTCCTTTATGGCTACACCTTC.

The chain joins TRBV7-9 to TRBJ2-4; TRBD1 aligns across 9 bases. CDR1 is SEHNR, CDR2 FQNEAQ, per germline (reference sequence). Trimming took 4 bases from V and 1 from J; bases not matched to a gene: 8. The CDR3 covers 17 residues. CDR3 region: CASSSAWTGAAKNIQYF. DNA of the CDR3: TGTGCCAGCAGCTCAGCTTGGACAGGGGCGGCCAAAAACATTCAGTACTTC.

The V gene is TRBV6-6, the J gene TRBJ1-1; 9 positions agree with TRBD1. CDR3 length equals 16 residues. Trimming removed 6 bases from V and 0 bases from J; junction bases left unmatched: 8. The germline V gene encodes CDR1 MNHNY and CDR2 SVGAGI (reference sequence). The DNA of the CDR3 is TGTGCCAGCAGCCCACCGACAGGGGGGATGAACACTGAAGCTTTCTTT. Amino acids: CASSPPTGGMNTEAFF.

This clone was recorded once. The V and J genes are TRBV4-1 and TRBJ2-1; TRBD1 matches at 9 bases. Trimming removed 8 bases from V and 4 bases from J; junction bases left unmatched: 6. Germline-derived CDR1 and CDR2 are MGHRA and YSYEKL. This CDR3 spans 14 amino acids. CDR3 bases: TGCGCCAGCCGTCGGGACAGGGCTTACAATGAGCAGTTCTTC. Amino acid sequence: CASRRDRAYNEQFF.

This clone was counted a single time. The rearrangement joins TRBV5-1 to TRBJ2-5; 11 bases are a match to TRBD2. The CDR3 sequence is 18 residues long. The germline gives CDR1 SGHRS, CDR2 YFSETQ. Trimming took 1 base from V and 5 from J; bases not matched to a gene: 13. CDR3 sequence (DNA): TGCGCCAGCAGCTTGAACCCTGGTAGCGGGAGGGCCGGGGAGACCCAGTACTTC. As protein: CASSLNPGSGRAGETQYF. Variable domain in full (rest from reference TRBV5-1 and TRBJ2-5): KAGVTQTPRYLIKTRGQQVTLSCSPISGHRSVSWYQQTPGQGLQFLFEYFSETQRNKGNFPGRFSGRQFSNSRSEMNVSTLELGDSALYLCASSLNPGSGRAGETQYFGPGTRLLVL.

V usage is TRBV28 and J usage is TRBJ2-5; TRBD2 is a possible D gene (5 bases). The CDR3 runs to 15 residues. Germline loops: CDR1 MDHEN, CDR2 SYDVKM. V was clipped by 11 bases and J by 3 bases, with 22 bases between them. CDR3 sequence (DNA): TGTGCCGGCAAGTCATCCGCGGCGGGTGAAGAGACCCAGTACTTC. Translation: CAGKSSAAGEETQYF. Combining the CDR3 with reference TRBV28 and TRBJ2-5 gives the whole variable domain DVKVTQSSRYLVKRTGEKVFLECVQDMDHENMFWYRQDPGLGLRLIYFSYDVKMKEKGDIPEGYSVSREKKERFSLILESASTNQTSMYLCAGKSSAAGEETQYFGPGTRLLVL.

The rearrangement links TRBV10-3 to TRBJ1-2; tentative D call: TRBD1 (5 bases). CDR3 length equals 16 residues. Per germline, CDR1 ENHRY and CDR2 SYGVKD. The V end lost 0 bases, the J end lost 6 bases, and 17 bases lay between the germline ends. The CDR3 reads CAISESIQGGSNGYTF. Written as DNA, the CDR3 is TGTGCCATCAGTGAGTCGATCCAGGGTGGAAGTAATGGCTACACCTTC.

The chain uses TRBV6-1 and TRBJ2-7; D is undetermined. The CDR3 consists of 13 residues. Germline-derived CDR1 and CDR2 are MNHNS and SASEGT. With 7 bases removed from V and 4 bases from J, the gap between germline ends came to 14 bases. In DNA, the CDR3 is TGTGCCAGCATCCCCCAGTCTAATTACGAGCAGTACTTC. Its translation is CASIPQSNYEQYF.

The gene calls are TRBV6-4 and TRBJ2-1; a weak D match, TRBD2 (5 bases). V was shortened by 5 bases and J by 0 bases, with 11 bases between the two germline ends. The CDR3 spans 15 residues. Germline loops: CDR1 MRHNA, CDR2 SNTAGT. CDR3 residues: CASSTGLSSYNEQFF. CDR3 DNA: TGTGCCAGCAGTACCGGACTTAGCTCCTACAATGAGCAGTTCTTC.

CDR3 region: CASSQGKFPSGDIQYF. CDR3 coding DNA: TGCGCCAGCAGCCAAGGTAAGTTCCCCTCCGGGGACATTCAGTACTTC. The chain carries TRBV4-1 and TRBJ2-4; D may be TRBD2 (5 bases). This CDR3 region has 16 residues. The germline V and J ends were trimmed by 1 base and 8 bases, with 18 bases remaining between them. Germline CDR1 and CDR2: MGHRA and YSYEKL.

This sequence joins TRBV7-3 and TRBJ2-2; D assignment may be TRBD1 or TRBD2 (5 bases each). The CDR3 is made up of 18 amino acids. The germline gives CDR1 SGHTA, CDR2 FQGTGA. Trimming cost V 1 base and J 1 base, with 16 bases left between them. The CDR3 sequence is CASSLRGRGALNTGELFF. The CDR3 region has the DNA TGTGCCAGCAGCTTAAGGGGCAGAGGGGCGTTGAACACCGGGGAGCTGTTTTTT. Variable domain in full (rest from reference TRBV7-3 and TRBJ2-2): GAGVSQTPSNKVTEKGKYVELRCDPISGHTALYWYRQSLGQGPEFLIYFQGTGAADDSGLPNDRFFAVRPEGSVSTLKIQRTERGDSAVYLCASSLRGRGALNTGELFFGEGSRLTVL.

V gene TRBV30 combines with J gene TRBJ2-4, with TRBD1 matching over 9 bases. Germline V CDR1 and CDR2: GTSNPN, SVGIG (reference sequence). The ends lost 0 bases at V and 4 bases at J; junction bases unmatched: 4. The CDR3 consists of 15 residues. The CDR3 reads CAWSVWGTGKNIQYF. CDR3 coding DNA: TGTGCCTGGAGTGTCTGGGGGACAGGGAAAAACATTCAGTACTTC.